This TCR beta chain was documented in a study of spatial heterogeneity in lung cancer. The overall study: Unique TCR and UMI combinations averaged more than ten appearances each in raw reads. Regarding the study as a whole: Mutation counts in tumors were tracked by counts of expanded intratumoral alpha and beta TCRs.

The CDR3 loop spans 11 amino acids. From germline, CDR1 is DFQATT and CDR2 SNEGSKA (reference sequence). V was cut by 5 bases and J by 9 bases, with 11 bases left in between. From the 5' RACE reads, TCRdb called clonotypes with MiXCR, one entry per CDR3 protein. The sample lists several thousand distinct CDR3 sequences, 3% to 4% occurring once. Described time point: sample taken at primary tumor resection. Patients with untreated early-stage non-small cell lung cancer, numbering 72, were the donors. Unsorted whole RNA of tumor, nontumor lung or frozen PBMC was sequenced. By frequency in the sample, this clonotype is medium-sized. As yet, its antigen is unknown.

The specimen comprised lung tumor tissue, sampled at surgery. The origin of this receptor is a male donor with early-stage non-small cell lung cancer. This chain links TRBV20-1 with TRBJ2-1; possible D gene TRBD2, 5 bases. CDR3 residues: CSALLVIEQFF. CDR3 sequence (DNA): TGCAGTGCTTTACTAGTTATTGAGCAGTTCTTC.